This T cell receptor (beta chain) derives from a study of cytomegalovirus exposure and HLA in healthy donors. About the research overall: The study placed 80% to 90% of its roughly 430 genotyped donors in the Caucasian-associated ancestry cluster. Study-wide points: A later analysis showed that HLA-associated TCR beta chains had undergone more clonal expansion than equally common others. As a later analysis showed, a missense DCLRE1C variant was linked to trimming of TCR beta V- and J-genes. In most subjects, TCR beta sequences reportedly gave accurate predictions of HLA-A and HLA-B alleles.

In the PCR, 60 Vbeta and 13 Jbeta primers were used. The protocol was immunoSEQ multiplex PCR, while the TCRdb copy is restricted to in-frame clones and leaves out a portion. This sample has around 150,000 clones, with around 80% found just once. As to this clone: Its antigen is as yet unknown.

This sequence originates from a male donor in good health and CMV-seronegative. The sequenced material came from PBMCs.

CDR3 amino acids: CASSLDNRAADTQYF. DNA for the CDR3: TGTGCCAGCAGCTTGGATAACAGGGCGGCAGATACGCAGTATTTT. The chain combines TRBV5-4 with TRBJ2-3, with TRBD1 as a possible D gene (6 bases). CDR1 and CDR2 (germline): SGHNT, YYREEE (reference sequence). This CDR3 contains 15 residues. With 0 bases removed from V and 4 bases from J, the gap between germline ends came to 12 bases.